This T cell receptor beta chain appears in the sequencing data of a study of blood T cell repertoires in COVID-19. Study at large: T cells, B-cell-depleted T cells, or PBMCs provided the cDNA or gDNA that served as material.

Per the authors' pipeline: Amplification with reference gene primers provided the estimates of nucleated cell counts. Here immunoSEQ multiplex PCR was the method, and the copy in TCRdb shows in-frame clones only, minus some. The V and J calls and the clone size are those of that table, but D and trimming were determined from the DNA. The table records some 320,000 clones, about 82% of them present only once. The TCR was taken from a human donor in a cohort sampled during active COVID-19. Sequenced material: peripheral blood.

The CDR3 DNA sequence: TGTGCCAGCAGCTTGGTAACAGGGGTGTCACCCCTCCACTTT. Translating gives CASSLVTGVSPLHF. The chain couples TRBV11-2 to TRBJ1-6; 7 bases are shared with TRBD1. Germline CDR1 reads SGHAT; CDR2 reads FQNNGV. The CDR3 runs to 14 residues. V lost 3 bases and J lost 10; bases outside the gene matches: 6.